The 25 T cell receptor beta chains presented below share a single source sample, sequenced in a study of blood T cells in healthy people across ages (dated by TCRdb to the mid-2010s). To prepare the library, 5' RACE was applied. Reads for this sample came from an Illumina HiSeq 2500. A second PCR of roughly 7 to 12 cycles was run with a J-beta primer mix and a sample-barcoded 5' primer. Using fastp trimming at Q25 and MiXCR clonotype assembly, TCRdb reanalyzed the public sequencing data and kept in-frame beta chains. Every distinct CDR3 protein forms one entry, paired with its most common genes and DNA. The sample table holds approximately 1.5 million distinct CDR3 sequences, of which under 55% were seen once. Clones ranked in the top ten supply just over 4% of the sample. The material sequenced was blood. These receptors came from a woman between 18 and 30 years old in good health.

This clonotype has a handful of counts. This sequence joins TRBV29-1 and TRBJ1-1; D unclear. The CDR3 is 13 residues long. The ends were cut back, 4 bases at V and 2 bases at J, with 11 bases in the middle. Germline loops: CDR1 SQVTM, CDR2 ANQGSEA. The chain's CDR3 is CSVVRDYNTEAFF. The CDR3 DNA reads TGCAGCGTTGTGCGAGATTATAACACTGAAGCTTTCTTT.

This clonotype was seen a handful of times. The genes are TRBV27 and TRBJ2-3; D ambiguous. CDR1 is MNHEY and CDR2 is SMNVEV in the germline V gene (reference sequence). CDR3 length equals 14 residues. With 1 base removed from V and 2 bases from J, the gap between germline ends came to 7 bases. The CDR3 loop reads CASSLFDTTDTQYF. CDR3 coding DNA: TGTGCCAGCAGTTTATTTGACACCACAGATACGCAGTATTTT.

With respect to this clonotype: This may arise from a read error, as a much more abundant clone is one base away. The chain links TRBV12-3 or TRBV12-4 to TRBJ2-7; D is possibly TRBD2 (6 bases). The CDR3 covers 12 residues. The CDR3 DNA sequence: TGTGCCAGCAGCCGGGACTTTTACGGGCAGTACTTC. Translating it yields CASSRDFYGQYF.

This clonotype turned up a few times. The chain combines TRBV29-1 with TRBJ2-3, with TRBD2 identical over 7 bases. The CDR3 spans 16 residues. Unmatched junction bases numbered 16, after V lost 7 bases and J lost 3 bases. CDR1 and CDR2 from the germline V gene are SQVTM and ANQGSEA. The CDR3 loop reads CSASGGSMGPTDTQYF. CDR3 coding DNA: TGCAGCGCATCCGGCGGGAGTATGGGCCCGACAGATACGCAGTATTTT.

The chain uses TRBV7-9 and TRBJ2-3, with 8 bases lining up with TRBD2. Germline V lookup: CDR1 SEHNR, CDR2 FQNEAQ (reference sequence). CDR3 length equals 17 residues. The J segment lost 1 base and the V segment lost 0 bases, leaving 6 bases of the junction unmatched. CDR3 in DNA: TGTGCCAGCAGCTTAGCGTCGGCGGGGGGACGCACAGATACGCAGTATTTT. Translating it yields CASSLASAGGRTDTQYF. The full variable domain, rest sourced from reference TRBV7-9 and TRBJ2-3, is DTGVSQNPRHKITKRGQNVTFRCDPISEHNRLYWYRQTLGQGPEFLTYFQNEAQLEKSRLLSDRFSAERPKGSFSTLEIQRTEQGDSAMYLCASSLASAGGRTDTQYFGPGTRLTVL.

This chain links TRBV6-6 with TRBJ1-3; TRBD1 agrees at 7 bases. With V trimmed by 6 bases and J by 5 bases, 7 bases remained unmatched. CDR3 size: 14 residues. The V gene's germline CDR1 is MNHNY and CDR2 SVGAGI (reference sequence). CDR3 residues: CASRPTGIRNTIYF. The CDR3, as DNA: TGTGCCAGCAGACCGACAGGGATCCGAAACACCATATATTTT.

The chain uses TRBV11-2 and TRBJ2-3; 7 nucleotides line up with TRBD2. The CDR3 is 16 residues long. Germline V gene data show CDR1 as SGHAT and CDR2 as FQNNGV. Trimming at V came to 5 bases and at J to 6 bases, leaving 14 bases not matched to a gene. This chain's CDR3 is CASSLIAGRRGDTQYF. CDR3 DNA: TGTGCCAGCAGCCTCATAGCGGGCCGCAGAGGGGATACGCAGTATTTT.

V gene TRBV20-1 combines with J gene TRBJ2-3, with TRBD1 matching 7 bases. With 7 bases clipped from V and 2 bases from J, the junction kept 6 bases outside the gene matches. CDR3 length: 13 residues. The germline gives CDR1 DFQATT, CDR2 SNEGSKA (reference sequence). The CDR3 coding sequence is TGCAGTGTAGAACAGGGGAACACAGATACGCAGTATTTT. Residues: CSVEQGNTDTQYF.

The rearrangement joins TRBV5-1 to TRBJ2-3; perhaps D is TRBD1 or TRBD2 (5 bases each). V was clipped by 1 base and J by 3 bases, with 12 bases between them. This CDR3 has 15 residues. CDR1 is SGHRS and CDR2 is YFSETQ in the germline V gene. As DNA, the CDR3 is TGCGCCAGCAGCTTGTCGGGGCAGGCAACAGATACGCAGTATTTT. Protein sequence: CASSLSGQATDTQYF. The variable domain in full, with the rest retrieved from reference TRBV5-1 and TRBJ2-3, is KAGVTQTPRYLIKTRGQQVTLSCSPISGHRSVSWYQQTPGQGLQFLFEYFSETQRNKGNFPGRFSGRQFSNSRSEMNVSTLELGDSALYLCASSLSGQATDTQYFGPGTRLTVL.

The chain joins TRBV7-8 to TRBJ1-1; D uncertain. Trimming removed 2 bases from V and 5 bases from J, with 9 bases in between. The CDR3 has 13 residues. Germline V lookup: CDR1 SGHVS, CDR2 FQNEAQ. The CDR3 spells CASSLTLETEAFF. Here the CDR3 DNA reads TGTGCCAGCAGCTTAACCCTTGAAACTGAAGCTTTCTTT.

This clonotype occurred a few times. The V gene is TRBV20-1, the J gene TRBJ1-1; D may be TRBD1 (5 bases). The CDR3 extends over 11 amino acids. V lost 4 bases to trimming and J lost 5 bases, with 8 bases between them. Germline V gene data show CDR1 as DFQATT and CDR2 as SNEGSKA (reference sequence). The CDR3 is CSATGRTEAFF. CDR3 DNA sequence: TGCAGTGCTACAGGGAGGACTGAAGCTTTCTTT.

The rearrangement joins TRBV15 to TRBJ1-2; D is unclear. Germline-derived CDR1 and CDR2 are LNHNV and YYDKDF (reference sequence). V lost 1 base to trimming and J lost 1 base, with 7 bases between them. This CDR3 is built from 14 residues. The CDR3 spells CATSRGTGNYGYTF. The CDR3 region has the DNA TGTGCCACCAGCAGAGGCACCGGTAACTATGGCTACACCTTC.

This rearrangement joins TRBV6-6 to TRBJ1-2, with a possible D match to TRBD1 (5 bases). Trimming took 4 bases from V and 4 from J, leaving 10 bases between them. Germline values: CDR1 MNHNY, CDR2 SVGAGI (reference sequence). This CDR3 spans 13 amino acids. CDR3 amino acids: CASSFLTAYGYTF. In DNA, the CDR3 is TGTGCCAGCAGTTTTCTGACAGCCTATGGCTACACCTTC.

This clonotype was picked up a small number of times. The chain employs TRBV18 and TRBJ2-7, with D possibly matching TRBD2 (5 bases). The germline V gene has CDR1 KGHSH and CDR2 LQKENI. The CDR3 is 14 residues long. V was shortened by 6 bases and J by 0 bases, with 12 bases between the two germline ends. CDR3: CASSQEGNSYEQYF. CDR3 DNA: TGTGCCAGCTCCCAAGAGGGCAACTCCTACGAGCAGTACTTC.

There are a few counts of this clonotype. The chain has TRBV10-3 and TRBJ2-6, with 7 nucleotides matching TRBD1. Germline V gene lookup returns CDR1 ENHRY and CDR2 SYGVKD. V trimming: 6 bases; J trimming: 0 bases; junction bases outside the gene matches: 2. The CDR3 has 15 amino acids. In nucleotides, the CDR3 is TGTGCCATCAGGGGACAGAACTCTGGGGCCAACGTCCTGACTTTC. It specifies CAIRGQNSGANVLTF.

The chain employs TRBV29-1 and TRBJ1-1; 9 bases fit TRBD1. V dropped 7 bases and J dropped 1; count of bases not matched to a gene: 13. The CDR3 loop spans 16 amino acids. Germline loops: CDR1 SQVTM, CDR2 ANQGSEA. CDR3 sequence reads: CSAEQGALLGNTEAFF. For the CDR3, the DNA is TGCAGCGCCGAACAGGGGGCCTTATTGGGGAACACTGAAGCTTTCTTT.

V is TRBV20-1 and J is TRBJ1-2, with no clear D. The CDR3 sequence is 11 residues long. Trimming pared 5 bases from V and 8 bases from J, leaving 12 bases between. Germline V gives CDR1 DFQATT, CDR2 SNEGSKA (reference sequence). The CDR3 here is CSAGLMGGYTF. The CDR3 DNA reads TGCAGTGCTGGCCTGATGGGAGGCTACACCTTC.

The V and J genes are TRBV5-4 and TRBJ2-7; D possibly corresponds to TRBD2 (12 bases). This CDR3 is built from 22 residues. Germline-derived CDR1 and CDR2 are SGHNT and YYREEE (reference sequence). With 2 bases removed from V and 1 base from J, the gap between germline ends came to 34 bases. The CDR3 nucleotides are TGTGCCAGCAGCTTCCGGACAGGGGGCCTATTTGGTCTAGCGGGAGGGTCCTACGAGCAGTACTTC. This translates into CASSFRTGGLFGLAGGSYEQYF.

The chain uses TRBV4-1 and TRBJ2-1, with D perhaps matching TRBD1 or TRBD2 (5 bases each). Trimming removed 3 bases from V and 5 bases from J, with 20 bases in between. The CDR3 sequence is 17 residues long. Germline values: CDR1 MGHRA, CDR2 YSYEKL. The CDR3 is CASSQLLGDPGHNEQFF. In DNA form, the CDR3 reads TGCGCCAGCAGCCAGCTCCTCGGGGACCCTGGGCACAATGAGCAGTTCTTC.

The chain combines TRBV29-1 with TRBJ2-1, with TRBD2 matching 8 bases. The J segment lost 7 bases and the V segment lost 4 bases, leaving 9 bases of the junction unmatched. The CDR3 has 14 residues. Germline CDR1 reads SQVTM; CDR2 reads ANQGSEA. The CDR3 DNA reads TGCAGCGTTGGGTGGAAGCGGGAGCGGAATGAGCAGTTCTTC. It specifies CSVGWKRERNEQFF.

This chain joins TRBV4-2 and TRBJ2-1; 14 bases agree with TRBD2. The V segment lost 3 bases and the J segment 8 bases; nucleotides outside the gene matches: 6. Germline values: CDR1 LGHNA, CDR2 YNFKEQ. This CDR3 comprises 16 residues. The CDR3 nucleotides are TGTGCCAGCAGCCAGGGGGGACTAGCGGGAGTCCATGAGCAGTTCTTC. Translating gives CASSQGGLAGVHEQFF.

This sequence joins TRBV10-2 and TRBJ2-7; D is ambiguous. CDR1 is WSHSY, CDR2 SAAADI, per germline. V was shortened by 6 bases and J by 7 bases, with 16 bases between the two germline ends. This CDR3 comprises 13 residues. The CDR3 bases are TGCGCCAGCAGGAACGGACCATACAATGAGCAGTACTTC. It specifies CASRNGPYNEQYF.

This clonotype appeared a few times. J is TRBJ2-1 and V is TRBV5-1; D might be TRBD1 or TRBD2, each matching 6 bases. Germline CDR1 and CDR2: SGHRS and YFSETQ. This CDR3 contains 15 residues. The germline V and J ends were trimmed by 0 bases and 7 bases, with 14 bases remaining between them. DNA of the CDR3: TGCGCCAGCAGCTTGGGATTTGGAGGGGGTAATGAGCAGTTCTTC. This translates into CASSLGFGGGNEQFF.

V is TRBV28 and J is TRBJ2-7, with D uncertain. CDR3 length equals 12 residues. V was trimmed by 4 bases and J by 5 bases, leaving 9 bases between them. The germline CDR1 and CDR2 sequences are MDHEN and SYDVKM. The CDR3: CASSSLRHEQYF. In DNA form, the CDR3 reads TGTGCCAGCAGTTCCCTCCGCCACGAGCAGTACTTC.

This clonotype was counted a single time. The chain links TRBV20-1 to TRBJ1-2; D unclear. CDR1 DFQATT and CDR2 SNEGSKA come from the germline V gene (reference sequence). The CDR3 extends over 14 amino acids. V was clipped by 6 bases and J by 8 bases, with 22 bases between them. This chain's CDR3 is CSAPGWDSGVGYTF. CDR3 DNA sequence: TGCAGTGCGCCTGGCTGGGATTCCGGCGTGGGCTACACCTTC.